Following are 3 T cell receptor beta chains from one sample sequenced in a study of T cells in Graves' hyperthyroidism and ophthalmopathy. TCR beta CDR3 sequences were amplified from RNA transcripts. HTBI primers drove first-round RT-PCR of the TCR CDR3. TCRdb analysed the multiplex PCR reads with MiXCR anew, one entry per CDR3 protein. The sample includes around 380,000 distinct CDR3 sequences, approximately 12% of them seen just once. The sequenced material came from blood. These receptors came from a man aged 30 to 39 with Graves' hyperthyroidism that later progressed to Graves' ophthalmopathy.

V is TRBV7-8 and J is TRBJ1-2; 11 bases align to TRBD1. The CDR3 sequence is 15 residues long. Per the germline V gene, CDR1 is SGHVS and CDR2 is FQNEAQ. Trimming removed 5 bases from V and 5 bases from J; junction bases left unmatched: 7. The CDR3 nucleotides are TGTGCCAGCAGCGGAGCGGACAGGGGGCGTTATGGCTACACCTTC. It specifies CASSGADRGRYGYTF. The whole variable domain, remainder taken from reference TRBV7-8 and TRBJ1-2, is GAGVSQSPRYKVAKRGQDVALRCDPISGHVSLFWYQQALGQGPEFLTYFQNEAQLDKSGLPSDRFFAERPEGSVSTLKIQRTQQEDSAVYLCASSGADRGRYGYTFGSGTRLTVV.

About this clonotype itself: Since a much larger clone is just one base distant, this may be a read error. The chain carries TRBV5-1 and TRBJ2-7; TRBD1 aligns across 9 bases. Trimming removed 3 bases from V and 5 bases from J; junction bases left unmatched: 6. This CDR3 has 14 residues. From germline, CDR1 is SGHRS and CDR2 YFSETQ. The CDR3 DNA is TGCGCCAGCAGCTCCGGGACAGGGATCAACGAGCAGTACTTC. This gives the protein CASSSGTGINEQYF.

This clonotype was seen ten or more times. The chain's CDR3 is CASSFKRWFSADTQYF. The CDR3 DNA sequence: TGTGCCAGCAGCTTTAAGAGGTGGTTCTCCGCAGATACGCAGTATTTT. V and J are TRBV11-2 and TRBJ2-3, with D hard to call. The CDR3 contains 16 residues. Trimming cost V 3 bases and J 4 bases, with 17 bases left between them. CDR1 SGHAT and CDR2 FQNNGV come from the germline V gene.